This T cell receptor (beta chain) appears in the sequencing data of a study of blood T cell repertoires in COVID-19. Study at large: Spain, Italy and the United States supplied samples that represented acute and convalescent COVID-19. Sample material is recorded as cDNA or gDNA derived from T cells, B-cell-depleted T cells, or PBMCs.

The V gene's germline CDR1 is SEHNR and CDR2 FQNEAQ (reference sequence). The CDR3 has 15 amino acids. V was shortened by 5 bases and J by 3 bases, with 17 bases between the two germline ends. Original processing methods: Cell counts per sample came from amplifying reference gene primers. Sequenced by immunoSEQ multiplex PCR; TCRdb stores in-frame clones only, minus some. D and trimming come from the DNA, and the V and J calls and clone size come from that table. Here the sample spans approximately 670,000 clones, about nine tenths being singletons. Sequenced: peripheral blood. The chain carries TRBV7-9 and TRBJ2-7; possible D gene TRBD1, 5 bases. This TCR was recovered from a young woman with acute or convalescent COVID-19. In DNA, the CDR3 is TGTGCCAGCAGCACCACCCAGGACACCGACTACGAGCAGTACTTC. This gives the protein CASSTTQDTDYEQYF.